This T cell receptor (beta chain) was profiled in a study of response to subunit inactivated influenza vaccine. V trimming: 5 bases; J trimming: 1 base; junction bases outside the gene matches: 5. The CDR3 is 16 amino acids. Looked up from germline, CDR1 is MDHEN and CDR2 is SYDVKM. One entry per CDR3 protein, called by TCRdb with MiXCR from the RT-PCR reads. The sample contains 650,000 or so distinct CDR3 sequences, about 15% of which appear only once. The study's findings and limits: It was the authors' suggestion that each seasonal influenza vaccination recruits few new T cells.

In this sample, this clonotype turned up many times. Its cognate antigen is unknown. The specimen comprised PBMCs from blood, sampled around 14 days before vaccination. The source of this sequence is a man aged 50 or older who received an inactivated influenza vaccine. The gene calls are TRBV28 and TRBJ2-2, with 9 nucleotides matching TRBD1. CDR3 sequence (DNA): TGTGCCAGCAGTCCCTCGGGACAGGGGAACACCGGGGAGCTGTTTTTT. Its protein product is CASSPSGQGNTGELFF. Complete variable domain (other parts from reference TRBV28 and TRBJ2-2): DVKVTQSSRYLVKRTGEKVFLECVQDMDHENMFWYRQDPGLGLRLIYFSYDVKMKEKGDIPEGYSVSREKKERFSLILESASTNQTSMYLCASSPSGQGNTGELFFGEGSRLTVL.